The 13 T cell receptor beta chains given below trace back to one sample, sequenced in a study of blood T cell repertoires in COVID-19. The method was immunoSEQ multiplex PCR; TCRdb's version includes in-frame clones alone and lacks a portion of them. The data show about 78,000 clones, 86% seen once. Sample: peripheral blood. Receptor source: a man aged 45-65 years with active or convalescent COVID-19.

This clone was counted a few times. The genes are TRBV10-3 and TRBJ1-1; 9 positions agree with TRBD1. The length of the CDR3 is 15 residues. Germline CDR1 and CDR2: ENHRY and SYGVKD. The ends lost 8 bases at V and 4 bases at J; junction bases unmatched: 11. CDR3 sequence: CAISTGDRVGTEAFF. In nucleotides, the CDR3 is TGTGCCATCTCAACGGGGGACAGGGTGGGCACTGAAGCTTTCTTT.

This chain uses TRBV30 with TRBJ1-1; TRBD1 aligns across 9 bases. The V and J ends lost 4 bases and 5 bases, in that order; junction bases with no gene match: 5. CDR3 length: 13 amino acids. Germline V gene lookup returns CDR1 GTSNPN and CDR2 SVGIG (reference sequence). The CDR3 spells CAWTYRGRTEAFF. DNA for the CDR3: TGTGCCTGGACCTACAGGGGGCGGACTGAAGCTTTCTTT.

The chain uses TRBV28 and TRBJ1-6; TRBD1 matches 11 bases. Trimming at V came to 5 bases and at J to 1 base, leaving 4 bases not matched to a gene. Per the germline V gene, CDR1 is MDHEN and CDR2 is SYDVKM. The CDR3 runs to 17 residues. The CDR3 DNA is TGTGCCAGCAGTGGGGACAGGGGGTCGTCCTATAATTCACCCCTCCACTTT. This codes for CASSGDRGSSYNSPLHF.

The chain employs TRBV27 and TRBJ1-5, with 9 bases lining up with TRBD1. The CDR3 is 15 residues long. Germline V gives CDR1 MNHEY, CDR2 SMNVEV (reference sequence). V gave up 6 bases and J gave up 5 bases; unmatched junction bases: 8. CDR3 sequence: CASRAGTGSDQPQHF. CDR3 sequence (DNA): TGTGCCAGCAGGGCGGGGACAGGGTCGGATCAGCCCCAGCATTTT.

This CDR3 reads CASSFGGEYYNSPLHF. DNA for the CDR3: TGTGCCAGCAGCTTCGGAGGGGAGTACTATAATTCACCCCTCCACTTT. This chain connects TRBV5-8 to TRBJ1-6, with D perhaps TRBD1 (5 bases). V was cut by 2 bases and J by 3 bases, with 12 bases left in between. This CDR3 contains 16 residues. Germline V CDR1 and CDR2: SGHTS, YDEGEE.

This chain uses TRBV4-3 with TRBJ2-5, with TRBD2 identical over 10 bases. Per germline, CDR1 LGHNA and CDR2 YSLEER. This CDR3 has 15 amino acids. The J segment lost 5 bases and the V segment lost 1 base, leaving 4 bases of the junction unmatched. CDR3 bases: TGCGCCAGCAGCCAAGCGGCTAGCGGGGGTGAGACCCAGTACTTC. Protein sequence: CASSQAASGGETQYF.

CDR3 amino acids: CASSAVGQQLNSPLHF. DNA for the CDR3: TGTGCCAGCAGTGCAGTGGGACAACAATTAAATTCACCCCTCCACTTT. The genes are TRBV25-1 and TRBJ1-6, with D perhaps TRBD1 (6 bases). V lost 4 bases and J lost 7, with 17 bases in between. The germline CDR1 and CDR2 sequences are MGHDK and SYGVNS. This CDR3 comprises 16 residues.

This chain joins TRBV6-5 and TRBJ1-1, with D uncertain. Trimming shortened V by 5 bases and J by 3 bases, and 10 bases separated the two germline ends. This CDR3 is 13 amino acids long. Germline CDR1 is MNHEY and CDR2 is SVGAGI. The CDR3 region has the DNA TGTGCCAGCAGTCCCGCCACTTACACTGAAGCTTTCTTT. Translation: CASSPATYTEAFF.

The rearrangement links TRBV6-5 to TRBJ2-7; D gene unclear. The CDR3 covers 11 residues. CDR1 and CDR2 from the germline V gene are MNHEY and SVGAGI. V lost 2 bases to trimming and J lost 3 bases, with 2 bases between them. In DNA form, the CDR3 reads TGTGCCAGCAGTTACCTCTACGAGCAGTACTTC. It yields the protein CASSYLYEQYF.

This clone has just one count. The genes are TRBV7-2 and TRBJ1-6; D not resolved. Trimming left V 6 bases short and J 11 bases short, with 14 bases between. The CDR3 has 13 residues. The germline V gene has CDR1 SGHTA and CDR2 FQGNSA. The CDR3 loop reads CASRAQTGTPLHF. CDR3 in DNA: TGTGCCAGCAGAGCCCAAACCGGGACACCCCTCCACTTT.

This chain joins TRBV21-1 and TRBJ1-1; TRBD1 is the table's D call and was not checked against the DNA. TRBV21-1 is deemed a pseudogene. The length of the CDR3 is 17 residues. The CDR3 coding sequence is TGTGCCAGCAGCGGGTACAGGGGGCGCGGGTGGGACACTGAAGCTTTCTTT. Its translation is CASSGYRGRGWDTEAFF.

The chain carries TRBV9 and TRBJ1-2; a weak D match, TRBD1 (6 bases). The V end lost 6 bases, the J end lost 4 bases, and 16 bases lay between the germline ends. From germline, CDR1 is SGDLS and CDR2 YYNGEE. The CDR3 contains 14 residues. The CDR3 DNA follows: TGTGCCAGCATAAATATGACAGGCGGCTATGGCTACACCTTC. Its translation is CASINMTGGYGYTF. Full variable domain (missing parts from reference TRBV9 and TRBJ1-2): DSGVTQTPKHLITATGQRVTLRCSPRSGDLSVYWYQQSLDQGLQFLIQYYNGEERAKGNILERFSAQQFPDLHSELNLSSLELGDSALYFCASINMTGGYGYTFGSGTRLTVV.

V gene TRBV28 combines with J gene TRBJ2-5; D gene ambiguous. The CDR3 consists of 14 residues. CDR1 is MDHEN, CDR2 SYDVKM, per germline. Trimming cost V 3 bases and J 1 base, with 9 bases left between them. The CDR3 protein is CASSFRATQETQYF. CDR3 bases: TGTGCCAGCAGTTTCCGCGCTACCCAAGAGACCCAGTACTTC.